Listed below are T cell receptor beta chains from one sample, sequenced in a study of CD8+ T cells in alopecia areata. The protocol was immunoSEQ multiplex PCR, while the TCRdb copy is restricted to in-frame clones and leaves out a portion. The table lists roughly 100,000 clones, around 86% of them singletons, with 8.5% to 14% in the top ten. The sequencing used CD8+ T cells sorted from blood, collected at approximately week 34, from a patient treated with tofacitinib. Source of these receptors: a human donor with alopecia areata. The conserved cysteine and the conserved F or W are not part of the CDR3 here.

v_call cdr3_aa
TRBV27 ASSFHSGQGASNQPQH
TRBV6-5 ASSYGQGGEKLF
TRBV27 ASSLSYGGRNTEAF
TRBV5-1 ASSFGDATNEKLF
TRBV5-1 ASSLAGADNSPLH
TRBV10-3 AISDADRVARQGGELF
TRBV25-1 ASSEALSGANVLT
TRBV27 ASSLSVFTSGGDEQF
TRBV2 ASSVKSEESVLFTDTQY
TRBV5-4 ASGGETGELF
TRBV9 ASSVEGGGAYEQY
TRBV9 ASSVFEGPPAF
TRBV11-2 ASSLFTGAPF
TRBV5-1 ASSLGLAGANEQF
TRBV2 ASADSLSSYEQY
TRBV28 ASVAGGETQY
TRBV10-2 ASSGSPGAANYGYT
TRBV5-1 ASNPRDSHQETQY